This TCR beta chain appears in the sequencing data of a study of shared clonotypes between healthy human individuals (dated by TCRdb to between 2020 and 2021). Some background on the complete study: Two women and a few men aged 18 to 49 years were included in the cohort. Each donor's leukapheresis produced roughly between about 0.8 and 10 billion PBMCs. To increase sequencing depth and limit assay-specific biases, different laboratories used diverse techniques to prepare libraries and sequence TCR repertoires. To estimate repertoire size and how much clonotype sharing occurs between individuals, the study deeply sequenced the blood TCR repertoires of roughly 5 healthy adults. For each donor, three plates each were used for CD4 naive and CD4 memory, two plates were used for CD8 naive, and one plate was used for CD8 memory. Study-wide findings and limitations: Compared with non-shared clonotypes, the clonotypes found in all four sorted-subset donors had higher generation probabilities. Only blood was sampled, and tissue TCR repertoires likely differ from those in blood. Larger estimated clonotype richness was generally found for naive subsets than for memory subsets. The small number of donors limited the genetic and exposure-history diversity represented. Pairwise subsampling led to the expectation that sequencing depth would affect the degree of clonotype sharing among donors. Rarefaction of sorted-subset datasets indicated incomplete sequencing despite the large sequencing depth. About 5% of naive CD4, around 3.5% of naive CD8, around 2.3% of memory CD4, and about 0.4% of memory CD8 clonotypes were shared across several donors.

Donors were healthy HIV-negative adults with no recently reported acute infections or vaccinations. Every donor was a Caucasian adult residing in Nashville, Tennessee, USA. CD4+ T cells were enriched through magnetic negative selection, after which naive cells were positively selected on CD45RA and the remaining negative fraction served as the memory subset. Blood was obtained by leukapheresis, after which PBMCs were separated by Ficoll-Histopaque density gradient centrifugation and cryopreserved in liquid nitrogen vapor phase. Analytical flow cytometry was used to check the purity and quantity of every magnetically sorted T cell population. Genomic DNA was isolated from every sorted fraction and measured by UV absorbance on a Nanodrop 2000c. The CDR3 sequence holds 12 residues, the cysteine and phenylalanine included. Of all the DNA, just the CDR3 is kept, 36 bases in frame from base 1. CDR1 and CDR2 were assigned from the germline V gene (reference sequence) as GTSNPN and SVGIG. V gives up 5 bases and J gives up 5 bases, and the segment between their germline ends measures 10 bases.

TCR CDR3 regions were amplified from genomic DNA by multiplex PCR using the deep immunoSEQ assay. Genomic DNA extracted from each cell subset was distributed evenly over all wells of several immunoSEQ 96-well plates, and each plate served as one replicate. For sorted subsets, approximately 210 ng genomic DNA, equal to 30,000 or so T cell genomes, was loaded into each replicate PCR. Purified libraries were measured with a Qubit 3.0 fluorometer, size-checked on a Bioanalyzer 2100, and measured again with the KAPA Library Quantification kit. Every immunoSEQ 96-well plate was sequenced on a separate single-read 150-cycle Illumina NextSeq 550 flow cell. The study's processing was this. The immunoSEQ output contained only junctional sequences without quality scores, so filtering could not match that applied to full-length reads. Sequences were annotated with PyIR, a Python wrapper for IgBLAST v1.9, using IMGT germline references to assign V/J genes and CDR3. Reads were filtered out if the reads had weak V/J assignments (E-value above 1e-6), no CDR3, stop codons, out-of-frame junctions, or ambiguous translated residues. A V3J clonotype was defined by an identical inferred V gene, J gene, and CDR3 amino acid sequence. Percentage overlap between repertoires was calculated by dividing the number of shared unique clonotypes by the size of the smaller repertoire. Repertoire richness was assessed with RTK rarefaction, the Chao1 estimator, and Recon v2.1 estimates of unobserved clonotypes. Generation probabilities were computed with OLGA for all TCRbeta clonotypes obtained by the gDNA method from four donors. As stored in TCRdb, this immuneACCESS dataset retains in-frame rearrangements with V and J assigned. A fraction of the clones does not appear; measured against another copy, unresolved V genes explain less than half of the discrepancy, and the remainder lacks a known reason. Clone size and the V and J calls come from that table; the DNA yielded D and trimming. The table for this sample lists some 2,000,000 clones; around 95% of them were counted only once. The ten largest clones capture 0.1% to 0.15% of the sample.

Note on this clone: Its recognized antigen is unknown. Base-call qualities are not available, and no considerably larger clone is one nucleotide away.

Sequencing was carried out using naive CD4+ T cells sorted from blood. What the cell subset or site label conveys for this sample: CD45RA+ positively selected. The sequence derives from a man aged 18 to 29 in good health. The chain uses TRBV30 and TRBJ2-4; the D segment cannot be called with confidence. DNA sequence: TGTGCCTGGGGTATTGAGGAAAACATTCAGTACTTC. This encodes CAWGIEENIQYF.